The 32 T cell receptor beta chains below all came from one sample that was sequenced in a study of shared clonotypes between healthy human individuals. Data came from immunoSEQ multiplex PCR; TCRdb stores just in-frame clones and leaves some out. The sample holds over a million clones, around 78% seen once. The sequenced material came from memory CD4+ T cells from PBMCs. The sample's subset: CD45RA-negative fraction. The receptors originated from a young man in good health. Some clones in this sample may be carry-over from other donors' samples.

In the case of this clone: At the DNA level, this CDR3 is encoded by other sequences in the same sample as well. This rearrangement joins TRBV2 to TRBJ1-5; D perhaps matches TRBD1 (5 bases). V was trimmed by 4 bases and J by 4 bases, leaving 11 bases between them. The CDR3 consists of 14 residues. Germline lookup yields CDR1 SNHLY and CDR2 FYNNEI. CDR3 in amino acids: CASSGTGGNQPQHF. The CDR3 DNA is TGTGCCAGCAGTGGAACAGGAGGGAATCAGCCCCAGCATTTT.

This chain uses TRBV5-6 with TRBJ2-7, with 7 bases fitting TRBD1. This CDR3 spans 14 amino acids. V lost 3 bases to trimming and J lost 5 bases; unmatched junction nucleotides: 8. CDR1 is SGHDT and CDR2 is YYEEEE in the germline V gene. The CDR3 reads CASSWAVGGDEQYF. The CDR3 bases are TGTGCCAGCAGCTGGGCAGTAGGGGGCGACGAGCAGTACTTC. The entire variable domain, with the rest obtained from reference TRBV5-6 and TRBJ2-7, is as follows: DAGVTQSPTHLIKTRGQQVTLRCSPKSGHDTVSWYQQALGQGPQFIFQYYEEEERQRGNFPDRFSGHQFPNYSSELNVNALLLGDSALYLCASSWAVGGDEQYFGPGTRLTVT.

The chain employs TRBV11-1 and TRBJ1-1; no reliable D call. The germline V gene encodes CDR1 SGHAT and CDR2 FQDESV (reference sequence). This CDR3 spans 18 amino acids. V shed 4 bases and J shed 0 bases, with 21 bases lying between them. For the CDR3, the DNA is TGTGCCAGCAGCTCTCCCTGGCACTATACGGTTATGAACACTGAAGCTTTCTTT. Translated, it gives CASSSPWHYTVMNTEAFF.

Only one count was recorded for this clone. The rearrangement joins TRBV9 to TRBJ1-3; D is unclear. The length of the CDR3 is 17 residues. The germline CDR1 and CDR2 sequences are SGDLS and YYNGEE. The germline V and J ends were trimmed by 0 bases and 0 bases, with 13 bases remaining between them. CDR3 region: CASSVAVRPGSGNTIYF. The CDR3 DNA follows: TGTGCCAGCAGCGTAGCTGTGAGACCCGGCTCTGGAAACACCATATATTTT.

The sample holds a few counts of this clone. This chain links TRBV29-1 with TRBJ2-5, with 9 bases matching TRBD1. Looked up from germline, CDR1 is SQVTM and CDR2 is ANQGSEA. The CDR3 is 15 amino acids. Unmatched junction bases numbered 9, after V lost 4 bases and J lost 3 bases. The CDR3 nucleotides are TGCAGCGTTGCTGACACCGGGACAGGGAAAGAGACCCAGTACTTC. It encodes CSVADTGTGKETQYF.

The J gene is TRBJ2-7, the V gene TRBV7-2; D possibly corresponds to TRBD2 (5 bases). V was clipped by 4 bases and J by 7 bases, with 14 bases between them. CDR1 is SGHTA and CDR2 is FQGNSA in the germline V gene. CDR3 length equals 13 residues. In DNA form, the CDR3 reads TGTGCCAGCAGCTCCCGTCCGCGGAGGGAGCAGTACTTC. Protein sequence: CASSSRPRREQYF.

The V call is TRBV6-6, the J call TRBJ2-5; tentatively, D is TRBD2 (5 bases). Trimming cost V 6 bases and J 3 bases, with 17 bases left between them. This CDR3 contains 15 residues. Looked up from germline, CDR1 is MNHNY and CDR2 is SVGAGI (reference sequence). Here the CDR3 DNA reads TGTGCCAGCAGCCCCTGGCCGGGATCAAAAGAGACCCAGTACTTC. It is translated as CASSPWPGSKETQYF.

CDR3 sequence: CASSSIVGFDEKLFF. DNA of the CDR3: TGTGCCAGCAGTTCCATCGTTGGATTTGATGAAAAACTGTTTTTT. The chain links TRBV28 to TRBJ1-4; D is uncertain. The CDR3 sequence is 15 residues long. Germline V lookup: CDR1 MDHEN, CDR2 SYDVKM. Trimming took 4 bases from V and 6 from J, leaving 15 bases between them.

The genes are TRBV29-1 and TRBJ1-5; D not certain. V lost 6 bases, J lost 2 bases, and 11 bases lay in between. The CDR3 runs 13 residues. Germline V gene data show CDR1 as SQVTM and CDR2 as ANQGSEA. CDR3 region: CSVAGGRNQPQHF. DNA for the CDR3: TGCAGCGTGGCGGGTGGGCGCAATCAGCCCCAGCATTTT.

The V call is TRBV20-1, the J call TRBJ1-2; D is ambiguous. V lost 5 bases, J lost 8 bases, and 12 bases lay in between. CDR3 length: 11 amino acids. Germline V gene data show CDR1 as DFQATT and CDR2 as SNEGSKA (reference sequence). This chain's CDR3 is CSAPTGYGYTF. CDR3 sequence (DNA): TGCAGTGCTCCGACCGGGTACGGCTACACCTTC.

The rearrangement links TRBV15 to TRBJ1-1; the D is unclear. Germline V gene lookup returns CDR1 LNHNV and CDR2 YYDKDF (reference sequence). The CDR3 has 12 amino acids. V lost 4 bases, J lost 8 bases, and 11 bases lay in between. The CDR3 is CATSKGRVEAFF. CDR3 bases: TGTGCCACCAGCAAAGGACGGGTCGAAGCTTTCTTT.

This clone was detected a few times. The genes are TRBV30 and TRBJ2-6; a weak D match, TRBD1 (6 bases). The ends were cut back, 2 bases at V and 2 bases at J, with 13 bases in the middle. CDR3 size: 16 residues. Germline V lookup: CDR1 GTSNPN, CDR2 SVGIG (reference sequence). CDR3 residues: CAWSKLWGPGANVLTF. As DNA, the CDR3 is TGTGCCTGGAGTAAATTATGGGGGCCTGGGGCCAACGTCCTGACTTTC.

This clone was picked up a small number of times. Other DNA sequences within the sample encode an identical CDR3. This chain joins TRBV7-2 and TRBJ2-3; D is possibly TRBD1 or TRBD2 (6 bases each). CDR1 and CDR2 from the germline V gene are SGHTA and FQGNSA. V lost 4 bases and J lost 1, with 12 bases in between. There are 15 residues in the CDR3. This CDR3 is CASSSYRGRTDTQYF. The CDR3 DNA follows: TGTGCCAGCAGCTCCTATCGGGGGCGCACAGATACGCAGTATTTT.

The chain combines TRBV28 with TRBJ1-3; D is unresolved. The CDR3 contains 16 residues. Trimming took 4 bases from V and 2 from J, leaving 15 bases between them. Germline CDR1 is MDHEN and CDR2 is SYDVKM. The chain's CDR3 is CASSSSWGRTGNTIYF. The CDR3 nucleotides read TGTGCCAGCAGTTCTTCCTGGGGTCGGACTGGAAACACCATATATTTT. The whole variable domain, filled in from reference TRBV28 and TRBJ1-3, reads DVKVTQSSRYLVKRTGEKVFLECVQDMDHENMFWYRQDPGLGLRLIYFSYDVKMKEKGDIPEGYSVSREKKERFSLILESASTNQTSMYLCASSSSWGRTGNTIYFGEGSWLTVV.

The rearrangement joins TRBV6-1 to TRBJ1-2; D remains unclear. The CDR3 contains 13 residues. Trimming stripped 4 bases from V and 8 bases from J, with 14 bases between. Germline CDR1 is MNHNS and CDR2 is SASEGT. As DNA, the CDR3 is TGTGCCAGCAGTGTCGCCGGGAAAAACGGCTACACCTTC. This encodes CASSVAGKNGYTF.

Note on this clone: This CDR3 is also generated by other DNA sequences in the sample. CDR3 in DNA: TGTGCCAGCTCACCCTTAGGGAACGCGAACACCGGGGAGCTGTTTTTT. It is translated as CASSPLGNANTGELFF. The chain recombines TRBV18 with TRBJ2-2; D unclear. CDR3 length: 16 residues. From germline, CDR1 is KGHSH and CDR2 LQKENI. V was cut by 3 bases and J by 0 bases, with 11 bases left in between.

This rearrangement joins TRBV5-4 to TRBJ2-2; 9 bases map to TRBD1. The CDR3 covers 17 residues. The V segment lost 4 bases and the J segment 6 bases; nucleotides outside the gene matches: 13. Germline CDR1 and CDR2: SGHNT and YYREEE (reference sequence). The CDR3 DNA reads TGTGCCAGCAGCCCAAGGTCTGTGACAGGGGGTGCCGGGGAGCTGTTTTTT. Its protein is CASSPRSVTGGAGELFF.

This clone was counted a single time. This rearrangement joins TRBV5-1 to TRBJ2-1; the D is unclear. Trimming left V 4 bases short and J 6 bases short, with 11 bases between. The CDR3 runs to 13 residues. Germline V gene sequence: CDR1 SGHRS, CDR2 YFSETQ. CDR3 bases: TGCGCCAGCAGCGCCAGACCCGGCAATGAGCAGTTCTTC. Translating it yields CASSARPGNEQFF.

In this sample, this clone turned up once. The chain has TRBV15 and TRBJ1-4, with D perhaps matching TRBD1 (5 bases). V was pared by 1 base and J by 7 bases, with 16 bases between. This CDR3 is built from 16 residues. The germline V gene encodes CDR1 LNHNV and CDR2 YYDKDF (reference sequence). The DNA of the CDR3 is TGTGCCACCAGCAGAGCCCTCAGGGCCGCGGGTGAAAAACTGTTTTTT. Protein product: CATSRALRAAGEKLFF.

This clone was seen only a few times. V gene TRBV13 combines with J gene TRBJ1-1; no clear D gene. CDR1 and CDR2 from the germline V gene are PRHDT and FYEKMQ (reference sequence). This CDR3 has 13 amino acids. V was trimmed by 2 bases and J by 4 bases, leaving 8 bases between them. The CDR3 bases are TGTGCCAGCAGCTTAAGGACCCTCACTGAAGCTTTCTTT. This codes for CASSLRTLTEAFF.

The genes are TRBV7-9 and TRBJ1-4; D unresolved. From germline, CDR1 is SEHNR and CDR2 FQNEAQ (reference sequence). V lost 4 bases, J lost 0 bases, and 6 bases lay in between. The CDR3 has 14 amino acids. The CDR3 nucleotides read TGTGCCAGCAGCTCGACAACAACTAATGAAAAACTGTTTTTT. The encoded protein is CASSSTTTNEKLFF.

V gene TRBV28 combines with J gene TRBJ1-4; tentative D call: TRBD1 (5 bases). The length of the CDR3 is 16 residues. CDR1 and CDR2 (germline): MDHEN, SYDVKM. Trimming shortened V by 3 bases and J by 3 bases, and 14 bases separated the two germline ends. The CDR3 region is CASSFGGARANEKLFF. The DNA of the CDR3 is TGTGCCAGCAGTTTTGGCGGGGCGAGGGCTAATGAAAAACTGTTTTTT.

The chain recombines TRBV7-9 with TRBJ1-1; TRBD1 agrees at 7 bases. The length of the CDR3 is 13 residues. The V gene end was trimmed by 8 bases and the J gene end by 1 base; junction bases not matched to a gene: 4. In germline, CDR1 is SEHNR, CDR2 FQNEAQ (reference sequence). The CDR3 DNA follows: TGTGCCAGCGGGGACAGCTCGAACACTGAAGCTTTCTTT. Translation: CASGDSSNTEAFF.

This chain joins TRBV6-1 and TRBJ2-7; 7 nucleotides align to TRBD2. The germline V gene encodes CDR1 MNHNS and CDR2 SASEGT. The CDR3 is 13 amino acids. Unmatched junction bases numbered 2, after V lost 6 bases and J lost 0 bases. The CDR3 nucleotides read TGTGCCAGCAGCTGGGACTACTCCTACGAGCAGTACTTC. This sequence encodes CASSWDYSYEQYF.

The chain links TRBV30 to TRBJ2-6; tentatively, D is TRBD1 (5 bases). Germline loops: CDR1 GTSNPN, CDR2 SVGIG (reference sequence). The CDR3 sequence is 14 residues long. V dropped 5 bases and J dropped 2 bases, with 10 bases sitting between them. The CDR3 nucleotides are TGTGCCTGGGGAGAAGGGGCTGGGGCCAACGTCCTGACTTTC. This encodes CAWGEGAGANVLTF.

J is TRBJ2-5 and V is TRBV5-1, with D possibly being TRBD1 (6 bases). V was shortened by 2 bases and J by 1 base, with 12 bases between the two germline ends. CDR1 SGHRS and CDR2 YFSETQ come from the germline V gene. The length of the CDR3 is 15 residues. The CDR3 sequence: CASSFSRGSQETQYF. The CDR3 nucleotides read TGCGCCAGCAGCTTTAGCAGGGGCTCCCAAGAGACCCAGTACTTC.

The CDR3 bases are TGTGCCAGCAGTGAAGAGGGGGCGGTCTATGGCTACACCTTC. Residues: CASSEEGAVYGYTF. This rearrangement joins TRBV6-1 to TRBJ1-2; 7 nucleotides line up with TRBD1. Unmatched junction bases numbered 3, after V lost 1 base and J lost 4 bases. Germline assignment: CDR1 MNHNS and CDR2 SASEGT. This CDR3 has 14 amino acids.

The CDR3 DNA reads as TGTGCCAGCTCACGAGGACAGGTTAAGACCGGGGAGCTGTTTTTT. This gives the protein CASSRGQVKTGELFF. The chain has TRBV18 and TRBJ2-2; 7 bases fit TRBD1. The ends lost 4 bases at V and 5 bases at J; junction bases unmatched: 7. This CDR3 spans 15 amino acids. Germline V lookup: CDR1 KGHSH, CDR2 LQKENI.

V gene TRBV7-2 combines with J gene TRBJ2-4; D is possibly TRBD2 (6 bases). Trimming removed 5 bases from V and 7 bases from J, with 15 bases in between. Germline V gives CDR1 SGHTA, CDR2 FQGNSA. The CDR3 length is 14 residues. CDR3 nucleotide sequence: TGTGCCAGCAGCGCGGGGACGGGCTTGAACATTCAGTACTTC. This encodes CASSAGTGLNIQYF.

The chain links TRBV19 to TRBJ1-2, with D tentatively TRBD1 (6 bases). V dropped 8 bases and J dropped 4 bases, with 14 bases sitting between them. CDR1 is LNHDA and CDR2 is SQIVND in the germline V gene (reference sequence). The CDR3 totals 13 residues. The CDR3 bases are TGTGCCAGTCGCATCAGGGGCACCTATGGCTACACCTTC. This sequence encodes CASRIRGTYGYTF.

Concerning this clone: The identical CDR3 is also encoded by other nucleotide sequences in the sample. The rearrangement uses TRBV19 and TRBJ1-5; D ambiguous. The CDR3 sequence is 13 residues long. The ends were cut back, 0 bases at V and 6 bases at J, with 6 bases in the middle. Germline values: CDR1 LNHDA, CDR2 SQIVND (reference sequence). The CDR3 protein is CASSIDLGQPQHF. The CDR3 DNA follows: TGTGCCAGTAGTATAGATCTCGGTCAGCCCCAGCATTTT.

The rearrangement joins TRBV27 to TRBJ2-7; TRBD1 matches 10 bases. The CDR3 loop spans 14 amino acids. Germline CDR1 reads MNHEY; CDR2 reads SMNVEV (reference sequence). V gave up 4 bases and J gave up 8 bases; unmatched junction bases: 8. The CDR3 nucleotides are TGTGCCAGCAGTTCCGGGACAGGGGAATTAAAGCAGTACTTC. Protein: CASSSGTGELKQYF.